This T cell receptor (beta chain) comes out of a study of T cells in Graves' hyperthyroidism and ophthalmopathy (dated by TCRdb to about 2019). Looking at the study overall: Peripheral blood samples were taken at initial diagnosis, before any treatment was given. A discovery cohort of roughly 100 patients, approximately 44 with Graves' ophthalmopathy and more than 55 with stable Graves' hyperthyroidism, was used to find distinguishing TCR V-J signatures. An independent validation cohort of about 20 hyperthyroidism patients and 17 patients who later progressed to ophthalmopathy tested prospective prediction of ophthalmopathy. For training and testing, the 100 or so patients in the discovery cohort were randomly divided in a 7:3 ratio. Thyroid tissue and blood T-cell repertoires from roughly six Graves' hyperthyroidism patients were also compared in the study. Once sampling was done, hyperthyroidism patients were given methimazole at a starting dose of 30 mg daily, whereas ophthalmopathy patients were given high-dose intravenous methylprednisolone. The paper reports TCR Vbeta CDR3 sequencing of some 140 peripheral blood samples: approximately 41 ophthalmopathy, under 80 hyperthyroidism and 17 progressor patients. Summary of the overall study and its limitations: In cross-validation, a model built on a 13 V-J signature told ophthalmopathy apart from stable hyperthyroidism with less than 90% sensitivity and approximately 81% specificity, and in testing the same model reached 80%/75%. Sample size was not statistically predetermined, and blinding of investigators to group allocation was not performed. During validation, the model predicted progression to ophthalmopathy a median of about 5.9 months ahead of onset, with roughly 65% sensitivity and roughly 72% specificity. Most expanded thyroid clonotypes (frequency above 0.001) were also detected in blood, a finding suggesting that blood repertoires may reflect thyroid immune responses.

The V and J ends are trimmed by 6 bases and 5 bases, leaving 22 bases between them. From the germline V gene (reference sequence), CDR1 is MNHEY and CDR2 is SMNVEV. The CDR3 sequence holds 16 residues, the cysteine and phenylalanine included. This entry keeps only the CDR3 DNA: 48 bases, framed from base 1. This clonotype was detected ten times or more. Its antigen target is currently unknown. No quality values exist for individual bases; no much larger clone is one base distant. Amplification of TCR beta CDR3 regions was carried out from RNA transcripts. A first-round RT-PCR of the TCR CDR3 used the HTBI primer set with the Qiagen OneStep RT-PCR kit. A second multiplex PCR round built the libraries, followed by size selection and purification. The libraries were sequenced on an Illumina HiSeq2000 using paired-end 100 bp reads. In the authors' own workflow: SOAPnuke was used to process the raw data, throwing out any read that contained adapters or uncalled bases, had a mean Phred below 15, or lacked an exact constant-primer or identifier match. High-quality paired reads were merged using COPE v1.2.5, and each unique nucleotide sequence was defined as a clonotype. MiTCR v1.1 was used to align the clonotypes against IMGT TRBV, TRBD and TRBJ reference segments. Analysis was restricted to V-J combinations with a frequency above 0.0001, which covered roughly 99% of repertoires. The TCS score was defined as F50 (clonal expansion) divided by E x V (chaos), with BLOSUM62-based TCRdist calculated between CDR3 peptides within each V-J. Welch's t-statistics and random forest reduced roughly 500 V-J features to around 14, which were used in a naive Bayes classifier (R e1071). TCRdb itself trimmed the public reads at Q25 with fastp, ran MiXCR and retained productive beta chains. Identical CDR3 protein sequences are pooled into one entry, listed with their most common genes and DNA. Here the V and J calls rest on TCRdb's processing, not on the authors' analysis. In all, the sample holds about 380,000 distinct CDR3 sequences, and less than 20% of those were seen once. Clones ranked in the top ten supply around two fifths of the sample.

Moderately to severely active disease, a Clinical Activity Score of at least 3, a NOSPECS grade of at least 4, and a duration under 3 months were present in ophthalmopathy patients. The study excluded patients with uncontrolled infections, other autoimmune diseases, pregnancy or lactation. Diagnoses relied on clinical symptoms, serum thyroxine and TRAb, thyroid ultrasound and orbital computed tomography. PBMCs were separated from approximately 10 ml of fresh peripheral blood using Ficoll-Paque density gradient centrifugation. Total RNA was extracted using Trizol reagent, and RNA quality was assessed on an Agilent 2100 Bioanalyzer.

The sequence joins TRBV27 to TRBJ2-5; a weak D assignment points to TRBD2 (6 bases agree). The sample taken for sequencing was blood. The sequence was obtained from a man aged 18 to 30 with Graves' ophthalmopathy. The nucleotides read TGTGCCAGCAGCAGGACGGGACTCGGGCTTGATGAGACCCAGTACTTC. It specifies CASSRTGLGLDETQYF.